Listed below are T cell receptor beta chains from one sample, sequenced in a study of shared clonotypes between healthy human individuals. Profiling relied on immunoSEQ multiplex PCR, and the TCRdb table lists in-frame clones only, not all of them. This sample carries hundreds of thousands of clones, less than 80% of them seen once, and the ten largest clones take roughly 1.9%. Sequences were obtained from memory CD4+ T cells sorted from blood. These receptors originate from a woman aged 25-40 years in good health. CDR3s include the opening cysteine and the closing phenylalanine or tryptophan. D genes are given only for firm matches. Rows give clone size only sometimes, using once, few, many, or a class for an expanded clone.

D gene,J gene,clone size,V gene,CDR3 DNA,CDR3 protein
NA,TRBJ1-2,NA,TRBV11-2,TGTGCCAGCAGAGAAGACGGACACTCCATCTATGGCTACACCTTC,CASREDGHSIYGYTF
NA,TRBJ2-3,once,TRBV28,TGTGCCAGCACCCCCCCTGGGCGCGGGCCGGGTCCAGATACGCAGTATTTT,CASTPPGRGPGPDTQYF
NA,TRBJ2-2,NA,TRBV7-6,TGTGCCAGCAGCACCTCGGGGGCGATCGGCGGGGAGCTGTTTTTT,CASSTSGAIGGELFF
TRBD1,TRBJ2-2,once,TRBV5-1,TGCGCCAGCAGCCCGACAGGGACCCACACCGGGGAGCTGTTTTTT,CASSPTGTHTGELFF
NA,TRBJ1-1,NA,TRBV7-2,TGTGCCAGCAGCCGACTTCTATCCCTAGGCACTGAAGCTTTCTTT,CASSRLLSLGTEAFF
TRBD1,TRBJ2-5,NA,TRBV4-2,TGTGCCAGCAGCCAAGATTTAGGACAGGGGACCAAAGAGACCCAGTACTTC,CASSQDLGQGTKETQYF
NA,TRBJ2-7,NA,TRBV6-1,TGTGCCAGCAGTGAAGCTTGGGGCTCGGGTGAGCAGTACTTC,CASSEAWGSGEQYF
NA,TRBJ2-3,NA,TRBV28,TGTGCCAGCAGGGGAAACTCAGATACGCAGTATTTT,CASRGNSDTQYF
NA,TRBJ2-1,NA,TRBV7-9,TGTGCCAGCAGCCCGGGGTCTAGCGTCTCCTACAATGAGCAGTTCTTC,CASSPGSSVSYNEQFF
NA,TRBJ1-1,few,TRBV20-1,TGCAGCACCCCGAACACTGAAGCTTTCTTT,CSTPNTEAFF
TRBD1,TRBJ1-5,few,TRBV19,TGTGCCAGTAGTATGCCTAGACAGGGTGATCAGCCCCAGCATTTT,CASSMPRQGDQPQHF
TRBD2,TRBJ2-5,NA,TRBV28,TGTGCCAGCAGCCGAGAAACGCCGGGACTAGCGGTAGATTACTTC,CASSRETPGLAVDYF
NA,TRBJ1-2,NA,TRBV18,TGTGCCAGCTCACCCCCAAGGGGCGGGGATGGGCCGGGCTATGGCTACACCTTC,CASSPPRGGDGPGYGYTF
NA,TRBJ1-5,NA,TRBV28,TGTGCCAGCAGTTTCGACGGGACTTTTCCCCATTATCAGCCCCAGCATTTT,CASSFDGTFPHYQPQHF
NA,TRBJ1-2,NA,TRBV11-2,TGTGCCAGCAGCTTCCTAGTTGGAGGCTACACCTTC,CASSFLVGGYTF
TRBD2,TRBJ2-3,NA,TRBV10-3,TGTGCCATCAAGCGGGAAGATACGCAGTATTTT,CAIKREDTQYF
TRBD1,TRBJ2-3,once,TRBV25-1,TGTGCCAGCAGTGGGACAGGGGGCCACCCAGATACGCAGTATTTT,CASSGTGGHPDTQYF
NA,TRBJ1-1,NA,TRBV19,TGTGCCAGTAGTATAGGGGGCCGACAGACGAACACTGAAGCTTTCTTT,CASSIGGRQTNTEAFF
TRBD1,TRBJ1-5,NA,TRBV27,TGTGCCAGCAGTTCTACGACAGGGGCGTATAGCAATCAGCCCCAGCATTTT,CASSSTTGAYSNQPQHF
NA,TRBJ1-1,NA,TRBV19,TGTGCCAGCGCATTCGGGGCTGACACTGAAGCTTTCTTT,CASAFGADTEAFF
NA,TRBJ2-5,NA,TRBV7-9,TGTGCCAGCAGCTTAGGGTCATCTACACTCAAAGAGACCCAGTACTTC,CASSLGSSTLKETQYF
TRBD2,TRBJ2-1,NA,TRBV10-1,TGCGCCAGCAGTGCCCCGGGACTAGAGGACAATGAGCAGTTCTTC,CASSAPGLEDNEQFF